The clone carrying this T cell receptor beta chain was picked up a small number of times. Its target is not known. In TCRdb, the 5' RACE reads were re-called with MiXCR into one record per CDR3 protein. The sample lists about 750,000 distinct CDR3 sequences, roughly 19% seen once, with around 20% in the top ten. The entry originates in a study of CD8 T cells in ankylosing spondylitis. Findings and limits, study-wide: A motif in TCR beta, a set of eight or nine highly homologous variants, appeared characteristic of ankylosing spondylitis blood. Clones linked to disease were reported to show significant enrichment in matched ankylosing spondylitis synovial fluid.

Germline V gene sequence: CDR1 SGDLS, CDR2 YYNGEE. V lost 0 bases to trimming and J lost 2 bases, with 12 bases between them. This CDR3 has 15 amino acids. This sequence joins TRBV9 and TRBJ2-7; D uncertain. The sample was blood, either unsorted or a sorted T cell fraction (not recorded which). This TCR derives from a male donor with ankylosing spondylitis. The CDR3 region has the DNA TGTGCCAGCAGCGTAGGTCCAGGCTATACCTACGAGCAGTACTTC. Its protein is CASSVGPGYTYEQYF.